This T cell receptor (beta chain) was observed in a study of regulatory T cells in long-lasting Graves disease (dated by TCRdb to the early 2020s). With regard to the full study: Persistent Graves' disease was defined as antithyroid drug treatment for over 5 years with persistently positive TSH receptor autoantibodies. The study took place in China and was registered as a clinical trial. This study used TCR sequencing and RNA sequencing of peripheral blood to compare persistent Graves' disease patients against newly diagnosed Graves' disease patients. In the clinical cohort, patients with persistent Graves' disease had used antithyroid drugs for an average of around 10 years. A total of roughly 35 samples underwent TCR sequencing, from roughly 13 patients with persistent Graves' disease and approximately 20 patients with newly diagnosed Graves' disease. What the work shows at the level of the full study, not this receptor alone: TRBV28, TRBJ1-2 and TRBJ2-5 were preferentially used in persistent disease, while TRBV20-1 and TRBJ2-1 were favored in newly diagnosed disease. The small sample size was acknowledged by the authors as a limitation that may reduce accuracy. Peripheral blood alone was examined, since thyroid tissue, which constituted the primary lesion, could not be accessed. Only the TCR beta chain was sequenced and analyzed. More public clonotypes were shared among persistent patients (under 3,000) than among newly diagnosed patients (approximately 930). Compared with newly diagnosed patients, patients with persistent Graves' disease had lower TCR Shannon entropy and fewer highly expanded clones, which suggests clonal expansion.

This clonotype came up many times. Its cognate antigen has yet to be identified. Per-base quality was not reported, and no clone a single base away is much larger than it. V is shortened by 2 bases, J by 0 bases, and the region joining them spans 14 bases. The germline V gene gives CDR1 as MNHNS and CDR2 as SASEGT. The CDR3, from cysteine to phenylalanine, totals 16 residues. Here the CDR3 DNA is all that survives: 48 bases in frame from base 1. The library was generated by multiplex PCR. The instrument given in TCRdb is Illumina HiSeq 4000. CDR3 regions were amplified by Arm-PCR with iRepertoire HTBI primers to construct TCR beta libraries. Gel purification was performed on PCR products prior to sequencing. For the original study's pipeline: Across samples, roughly 60 TRBV and 13 to 15 TRBJ segments were identified and used for gene usage analysis of CDR3 amino acid clonotypes. COPE and FqMerger were used to merge filtered high-quality paired reads into contigs. BLAST was used to align contigs to IMGT TRBV, TRBD and TRBJ reference genes, with CDR3 defined following IMGT. Any clonotype with a frequency above 0.1% was classified as a highly expanded clone. Repertoire diversity was measured by Shannon entropy, and V-J evenness by the Gini coefficient. Public clonotypes were defined as clonotypes shared by more than one individual. TCRdb trimmed the raw reads at Q25, called clones with MiXCR and kept productive beta chains. Records with the same CDR3 protein are collapsed into one entry carrying the most frequent genes and DNA. TCRdb, not the original authors, processed these V and J calls. In all, the sample holds around 460,000 distinct CDR3 sequences, and under 25% of those were seen once. The ten largest account for under 15% of the sample.

The time point tag for this specimen amounts to: persistent/refractory GD, antithyroid drugs over 5 years with positive TRAb. For both TCR sequencing and RNA sequencing, RNA was extracted from PBMCs using TRIzol. The diagnosis of Graves' disease followed American Thyroid Association guidelines. Patients were recruited from an endocrinology department in Xi'an, China. From each patient, approximately 9.9 milliliters of peripheral blood was collected into an EDTA anticoagulant tube. Ficoll Paque Plus density gradient separation was used to isolate PBMCs, and no further T cell sorting was performed. An Agilent 2100 Bioanalyzer and agarose gel were used to check RNA quality, and a NanoDrop 2000 was used to measure RNA concentration.

The origin of this receptor is a female donor with Graves disease. Sample: peripheral blood mononuclear cells (PBMCs), taken when the disease was refractory, from a patient treated with antithyroid drugs. This chain is built from TRBV6-1 and TRBJ2-7; a confident D gene designation cannot be given. The DNA sequence is given as TGTGCCAGCAGTGAATGGGCGGCCTTAGTCTCCTACGAGCAGTACTTC. It translates to CASSEWAALVSYEQYF.